The 29 T cell receptor beta chains below all came from one sample that was sequenced in a study of shared clonotypes between healthy human individuals. Some clones are missing from TCRdb's copy, which holds only in-frame ones; the method was immunoSEQ multiplex PCR. The table includes over a million clones, about 98.5% detected once. Material for sequencing was naive CD4+ T cells sorted from blood. Sample subset: CD45RA+ positively selected. Every receptor here comes from a man aged 30 to 45 in good health.

The chain recombines TRBV6-5 with TRBJ2-1, with TRBD1 identical over 7 bases. The CDR3 loop spans 14 amino acids. Germline-derived CDR1 and CDR2 are MNHEY and SVGAGI. V was pared by 2 bases and J by 7 bases, with 5 bases of the junction left unmatched. CDR3 in DNA: TGTGCCAGCAGTTACGTTAACAGGGGAAATGAGCAGTTCTTC. Its translation: CASSYVNRGNEQFF.

V and J are TRBV25-1 and TRBJ2-7; TRBD1 agrees at 10 bases. The CDR3 sequence is 14 residues long. Germline values: CDR1 MGHDK, CDR2 SYGVNS. Trimming removed 6 bases from V and 6 bases from J; junction bases left unmatched: 8. The CDR3 DNA is TGTGCCAGCAGACCGGGACAGGGGTTTTCCGAGCAGTACTTC. Translation gives CASRPGQGFSEQYF.

To note about this clone: Other nucleotide sequences in the sample specify the same CDR3. The genes are TRBV5-1 and TRBJ2-2; D may correspond to TRBD1 or TRBD2 (5 bases each). The V gene lost 5 bases and the J gene lost 0 bases, with 11 bases spanning the gap. Germline V gene data show CDR1 as SGHRS and CDR2 as YFSETQ. The CDR3 totals 15 residues. The chain's CDR3 is CASSIGTANTGELFF. CDR3 sequence (DNA): TGCGCCAGCAGTATCGGGACCGCGAACACCGGGGAGCTGTTTTTT.

V gene TRBV7-9 combines with J gene TRBJ1-1, with D tentatively TRBD1 (5 bases). This CDR3 has 13 residues. From germline, CDR1 is SEHNR and CDR2 FQNEAQ (reference sequence). Trimming stripped 0 bases from V and 10 bases from J, with 12 bases between. The CDR3 region is CASSLAGTGPAFF. The CDR3 DNA sequence: TGTGCCAGCAGCTTAGCGGGGACGGGGCCAGCTTTCTTT.

V and J are TRBV11-3 and TRBJ2-2; 9 bases match TRBD1. V lost 0 bases, J lost 4 bases, and 6 bases stayed unmatched. CDR1 SGHNT and CDR2 YENEEA come from the germline V gene. This CDR3 is built from 17 residues. The CDR3 protein is CASSLEVGTGTTGELFF. The CDR3 bases are TGTGCCAGCAGCTTAGAGGTCGGGACAGGGACCACCGGGGAGCTGTTTTTT.

In the case of this clone: The same CDR3 arises from other DNA sequences in this sample as well. CDR3: CASSLLAGDSYEQYF. DNA of the CDR3: TGTGCCAGCAGCTTACTAGCGGGAGACTCCTACGAGCAGTACTTC. This rearrangement joins TRBV5-4 to TRBJ2-7; 11 bases map to TRBD2. This CDR3 has 15 amino acids. Germline loops: CDR1 SGHNT, CDR2 YYREEE (reference sequence). V shed 2 bases and J 0 bases; nucleotides not matched to a gene: 1.

The chain employs TRBV29-1 and TRBJ2-7; 9 bases align to TRBD1. Germline V gives CDR1 SQVTM, CDR2 ANQGSEA. The CDR3 consists of 14 residues. Trimming cost V 0 bases and J 4 bases; bases outside gene matches: 4. Here the CDR3 reads CSVEDGQGRYEQYF. CDR3 nucleotides: TGCAGCGTTGAAGATGGACAGGGGCGATACGAGCAGTACTTC.

This sequence joins TRBV7-2 and TRBJ1-5, with 8 positions matching TRBD1. V trimming: 5 bases; J trimming: 5 bases; junction bases outside the gene matches: 8. The length of the CDR3 is 15 residues. CDR1 is SGHTA, CDR2 FQGNSA, per germline. The CDR3 protein is CASSPDRARDQPQHF. The CDR3 DNA reads TGTGCCAGCAGCCCGGACAGGGCTAGGGATCAGCCCCAGCATTTT.

The chain couples TRBV15 to TRBJ2-1; D is uncertain. The ends were cut back, 0 bases at V and 10 bases at J, with 16 bases in the middle. Germline CDR1 and CDR2: LNHNV and YYDKDF (reference sequence). The CDR3 spans 15 residues. The CDR3 DNA sequence: TGTGCCACCAGCAGAGAGACGAACTACAGAATGGAGCAGTTCTTC. Protein: CATSRETNYRMEQFF.

The CDR3 DNA follows: TGTGCCAGCAGGGAGCCGGGACAGGGGACCTACGAGCAGTACTTC. Translation: CASREPGQGTYEQYF. The chain joins TRBV5-8 to TRBJ2-7; 10 bases map to TRBD1. V lost 5 bases and J lost 2; bases outside the gene matches: 7. CDR3 length: 15 amino acids. Germline values: CDR1 SGHTS, CDR2 YDEGEE.

The chain combines TRBV5-1 with TRBJ2-5, with a weak D call TRBD2 (6 bases). The CDR3 length is 15 residues. CDR1 SGHRS and CDR2 YFSETQ come from the germline V gene. V was cut by 0 bases and J by 5 bases, with 14 bases left in between. CDR3 coding DNA: TGCGCCAGCAGCTTGGCAACAGGCCGGGGGGAGACCCAGTACTTC. It codes for CASSLATGRGETQYF.

This clone occurred once. This chain connects TRBV6-5 to TRBJ1-1; the match to TRBD1 covers 7 bases. The CDR3 consists of 14 residues. V shed 8 bases, J shed 4 bases, and the junction held 10 bases outside the gene matches. Germline CDR1 is MNHEY and CDR2 is SVGAGI. CDR3 amino acids: CASRKRQGVTEAFF. The DNA for the CDR3 is TGTGCCAGCCGGAAACGACAGGGAGTCACTGAAGCTTTCTTT.

The genes are TRBV7-2 and TRBJ1-5, with 7 bases lining up with TRBD1. Unmatched junction bases numbered 4, after V lost 5 bases and J lost 6 bases. The CDR3 contains 13 residues. From germline, CDR1 is SGHTA and CDR2 FQGNSA. CDR3 protein: CASSRQGTQPQHF. The CDR3 region has the DNA TGTGCCAGCAGCAGACAGGGTACTCAGCCCCAGCATTTT.

This chain joins TRBV27 and TRBJ1-5; D remains ambiguous. With 3 bases removed from V and 5 bases from J, the gap between germline ends came to 5 bases. Germline V gene data show CDR1 as MNHEY and CDR2 as SMNVEV (reference sequence). This CDR3 contains 12 residues. The CDR3 nucleotides read TGTGCCAGCAGTTTCTGGGATCAGCCCCAGCATTTT. Protein: CASSFWDQPQHF.

J is TRBJ2-7 and V is TRBV19, with TRBD1 matching over 9 bases. Trimming removed 3 bases from V and 5 bases from J; junction bases left unmatched: 11. CDR3 length: 16 amino acids. Germline V gene lookup returns CDR1 LNHDA and CDR2 SQIVND (reference sequence). CDR3 coding DNA: TGTGCCAGTAGTATCCTCGGACAGGGGCCCCTCAACGAGCAGTACTTC. It translates to CASSILGQGPLNEQYF.

This rearrangement joins TRBV25-1 to TRBJ2-3; TRBD1 might be the D (6 bases). Germline V CDR1 and CDR2: MGHDK, SYGVNS. The CDR3 length is 15 residues. Trimming took 6 bases from V and 0 from J, leaving 13 bases between them. The CDR3 nucleotides read TGTGCCAGCAGCGGGACACTCTCTAGCACAGATACGCAGTATTTT. Translation gives CASSGTLSSTDTQYF. Using reference TRBV25-1 and TRBJ2-3 for the parts outside the CDR3, the full variable domain is EADIYQTPRYLVIGTGKKITLECSQTMGHDKMYWYQQDPGMELHLIHYSYGVNSTEKGDLSSESTVSRIRTEHFPLTLESARPSHTSQYLCASSGTLSSTDTQYFGPGTRLTVL.

The chain joins TRBV5-1 to TRBJ2-7; 10 bases fit TRBD1. There are 15 residues in the CDR3. After removal of 1 base from V and 9 bases from J, the junction contained 10 bases not matched to a gene. The germline gives CDR1 SGHRS, CDR2 YFSETQ. CDR3 coding DNA: TGCGCCAGCAGCTTGTCCGGGACAGGGGAGGAAACGCAGTACTTC. Protein product: CASSLSGTGEETQYF. The whole variable domain, remainder taken from reference TRBV5-1 and TRBJ2-7, is KAGVTQTPRYLIKTRGQQVTLSCSPISGHRSVSWYQQTPGQGLQFLFEYFSETQRNKGNFPGRFSGRQFSNSRSEMNVSTLELGDSALYLCASSLSGTGEETQYFGPGTRLTVT.

This chain links TRBV10-3 with TRBJ2-7, with a possible D match to TRBD2 (6 bases). The V end lost 10 bases, the J end lost 2 bases, and 12 bases lay between the germline ends. CDR1 is ENHRY, CDR2 SYGVKD, per germline. This CDR3 has 12 amino acids. CDR3 region: CATGGVPYEQYF. In nucleotides, the CDR3 is TGTGCCACCGGAGGGGTCCCCTACGAGCAGTACTTC.

The rearrangement uses TRBV27 and TRBJ2-7; D is perhaps TRBD1 (5 bases). The CDR3 has 14 amino acids. Trimming shortened V by 6 bases and J by 2 bases, and 14 bases separated the two germline ends. Germline V gene sequence: CDR1 MNHEY, CDR2 SMNVEV (reference sequence). The CDR3 sequence is CASSDSFLTYEQYF. DNA of the CDR3: TGTGCCAGCAGCGACAGTTTCTTAACCTACGAGCAGTACTTC.

The chain links TRBV7-2 to TRBJ2-6, with 8 bases matching TRBD2. Germline CDR1 reads SGHTA; CDR2 reads FQGNSA. The V gene end was trimmed by 4 bases and the J gene end by 1 base; junction bases not matched to a gene: 9. The CDR3 loop spans 18 amino acids. The CDR3, as DNA: TGTGCCAGCAGCTCCCGGGTAGCGGGGCCGTCTGGGGCCAACGTCCTGACTTTC. Translating gives CASSSRVAGPSGANVLTF.

This chain uses TRBV9 with TRBJ2-5, with 10 bases identical to TRBD2. CDR3 length: 16 amino acids. Germline loops: CDR1 SGDLS, CDR2 YYNGEE. Trimming at V came to 0 bases and at J to 5 bases, leaving 7 bases not matched to a gene. In DNA, the CDR3 is TGTGCCAGCAGCGTAGTAGCGGGAGGTGGGTTGGAGACCCAGTACTTC. It specifies CASSVVAGGGLETQYF.

V usage is TRBV7-2 and J usage is TRBJ2-2; D call uncertain. CDR1 is SGHTA and CDR2 is FQGNSA in the germline V gene. The CDR3 is 15 residues long. V was cut by 0 bases and J by 4 bases, with 9 bases left in between. CDR3 amino acids: CASSLAQTSTGELFF. CDR3 nucleotide sequence: TGTGCCAGCAGCTTAGCCCAGACTTCCACCGGGGAGCTGTTTTTT.

V and J are TRBV4-2 and TRBJ2-3, with no clear D. Germline V gene data show CDR1 as LGHNA and CDR2 as YNFKEQ. Trimming pared 0 bases from V and 3 bases from J, leaving 13 bases between. The CDR3 runs to 16 residues. This CDR3 is CASSQDISRVTDTQYF. The CDR3, as DNA: TGTGCCAGCAGCCAAGATATAAGTCGGGTTACAGATACGCAGTATTTT.

As to this clone: This CDR3 is also generated by other DNA sequences in the sample. The V and J genes are TRBV5-1 and TRBJ1-1; D remains ambiguous. Germline values: CDR1 SGHRS, CDR2 YFSETQ. The CDR3 extends over 14 amino acids. Trimming removed 0 bases from V and 2 bases from J, with 8 bases in between. Here the CDR3 DNA reads TGCGCCAGCAGCTTGGGGGCAGCCAACACTGAAGCTTTCTTT. Translating gives CASSLGAANTEAFF.

Notes on this clone: Relative to the germline gene, one junction end is altered; a read error may explain this. The chain joins TRBV15 to TRBJ2-7; D call uncertain. Germline V lookup: CDR1 LNHNV, CDR2 YYDKDF (reference sequence). The CDR3 loop spans 15 amino acids. In DNA form, the CDR3 reads TGTGCCACCAGCAGAGAGGGTAGGGTCTCCCACGAGCAGTACTTC. Its protein is CATSREGRVSHEQYF.

This sequence joins TRBV5-6 and TRBJ2-1; D may be TRBD1 or TRBD2 (5 bases each). Trimming cost V 0 bases and J 3 bases, with 10 bases left between them. The length of the CDR3 is 15 residues. Germline CDR1 and CDR2: SGHDT and YYEEEE. CDR3 DNA: TGTGCCAGCAGCTTGGTGGGGGAAAACTACAATGAGCAGTTCTTC. This encodes CASSLVGENYNEQFF.

This clone was detected only once. This rearrangement joins TRBV30 to TRBJ2-3; a weak D match, TRBD2 (5 bases). The CDR3 loop spans 14 amino acids. Per the germline V gene, CDR1 is GTSNPN and CDR2 is SVGIG (reference sequence). The V end lost 0 bases, the J end lost 2 bases, and 9 bases lay between the germline ends. CDR3 sequence reads: CAWSVKRLTDTQYF. The CDR3 DNA sequence: TGTGCCTGGAGTGTTAAGCGGCTCACAGATACGCAGTATTTT.

The chain has TRBV4-1 and TRBJ2-7, with 7 bases identical to TRBD1. Germline CDR1 is MGHRA and CDR2 is YSYEKL. The trim removed 4 bases at V and 3 bases at J, leaving 6 bases unmatched. The CDR3 has 14 residues. Written as DNA, the CDR3 is TGCGCCAGCAGCCTAAGGACAGGAGTCTACGAGCAGTACTTC. It is translated as CASSLRTGVYEQYF.

V gene TRBV2 combines with J gene TRBJ2-7, with 7 bases identical to TRBD1. V gave up 4 bases and J gave up 3 bases; unmatched junction bases: 3. CDR3 length: 13 amino acids. CDR1 is SNHLY, CDR2 FYNNEI, per germline. CDR3: CASSAGTDYEQYF. In DNA, the CDR3 is TGTGCCAGCAGTGCGGGGACAGACTACGAGCAGTACTTC.